These 32 T cell receptor beta chains were all obtained from the same sample, sequenced in a study of cytomegalovirus exposure and HLA in healthy donors. Researchers ran the PCR with 60 Vbeta and 13 Jbeta primers. Clones were sequenced by immunoSEQ multiplex PCR, and TCRdb holds only the in-frame ones, with some missing. The sample holds 43,000 or so clones, about 72% seen once. The sequencing input was PBMCs. Source of these receptors: a young man in good health and CMV-seronegative.

This chain links TRBV13 with TRBJ2-7; tentative D call: TRBD1 (6 bases). Germline CDR1 is PRHDT and CDR2 is FYEKMQ (reference sequence). The V gene lost 7 bases and the J gene lost 0 bases, with 19 bases spanning the gap. This CDR3 has 16 amino acids. The CDR3 coding sequence is TGTGCCAGCACCCAAAAGGACAGATCACGCTCCTACGAGCAGTACTTC. Residues: CASTQKDRSRSYEQYF.

This sequence joins TRBV30 and TRBJ1-1; weak D call: TRBD1 (5 bases). V was shortened by 4 bases and J by 0 bases, with 18 bases between the two germline ends. CDR3 size: 16 residues. Germline values: CDR1 GTSNPN, CDR2 SVGIG (reference sequence). In DNA, the CDR3 is TGTGCCTGGATTGCCTCGTTTGGGGGGATGAACACTGAAGCTTTCTTT. Its protein is CAWIASFGGMNTEAFF.

The chain recombines TRBV11-2 with TRBJ2-1; 10 bases agree with TRBD1. The CDR3 consists of 15 residues. V shed 5 bases and J 6 bases; nucleotides not matched to a gene: 7. CDR1 SGHAT and CDR2 FQNNGV come from the germline V gene. The CDR3 nucleotides are TGTGCCAGCAGCGGCGGGACAGGGGTATCCAATGAGCAGTTCTTC. Translating gives CASSGGTGVSNEQFF.

The chain employs TRBV2 and TRBJ2-1; 10 bases are shared with TRBD1. The V and J ends lost 10 bases and 3 bases, in that order; junction bases with no gene match: 6. The CDR3 spans 14 residues. Germline V gene lookup returns CDR1 SNHLY and CDR2 FYNNEI. The CDR3 spells CATKDRGNYNEQFF. DNA for the CDR3: TGTGCCACCAAGGACAGGGGGAACTACAATGAGCAGTTCTTC.

The genes are TRBV7-6 and TRBJ1-5; 8 bases line up with TRBD1. The V segment lost 3 bases and the J segment 6 bases; nucleotides outside the gene matches: 7. The germline V gene encodes CDR1 SGHVS and CDR2 FNYEAQ. The CDR3 covers 15 residues. Here the CDR3 DNA reads TGTGCCAGCAGCTTGGGGACAGGTGCGGGTCAGCCCCAGCATTTT. The encoded protein is CASSLGTGAGQPQHF.

This chain joins TRBV2 and TRBJ1-6; 7 nucleotides agree with TRBD1. V was clipped by 7 bases and J by 0 bases; unmatched bases: 9. In germline, CDR1 is SNHLY, CDR2 FYNNEI. The length of the CDR3 is 17 residues. The CDR3 reads CASNENRGGSYNSPLHF. For the CDR3, the DNA is TGTGCCAGCAACGAAAACAGGGGAGGCTCCTATAATTCACCCCTCCACTTT.

As for this clone: This same CDR3 is encoded by further DNA sequences in the sample. The chain links TRBV10-2 to TRBJ1-5, with unresolved D. The CDR3 extends over 12 amino acids. Trimming cost V 4 bases and J 9 bases, with 10 bases left between them. Germline lookup yields CDR1 WSHSY and CDR2 SAAADI. The CDR3 DNA reads as TGCGCCAGCAGTGCCAGACCAGGGCCCCAGCATTTT. The encoded protein is CASSARPGPQHF.

Written as DNA, the CDR3 is TGTGCCAGCATCCGGGACAGGCGATCCTCCTACGAGCAGTACTTC. Translated: CASIRDRRSSYEQYF. The chain has TRBV27 and TRBJ2-7, with 8 bases that match TRBD1. The CDR3 sequence is 15 residues long. The ends lost 7 bases at V and 0 bases at J; junction bases unmatched: 8. Germline CDR1 is MNHEY and CDR2 is SMNVEV (reference sequence).

This clone appeared a few times. The CDR3 spells CAIAGTGGDGYTF. DNA of the CDR3: TGTGCCATCGCTGGGACAGGGGGAGATGGCTACACCTTC. The V and J genes are TRBV10-3 and TRBJ1-2, with TRBD1 matching over 11 bases. V lost 8 bases to trimming and J lost 6 bases; unmatched junction nucleotides: 5. Germline V gene data show CDR1 as ENHRY and CDR2 as SYGVKD. The CDR3 extends over 13 amino acids.

The chain employs TRBV15 and TRBJ2-1; TRBD2 matches at 7 bases. Germline V gene sequence: CDR1 LNHNV, CDR2 YYDKDF (reference sequence). CDR3 length: 17 amino acids. With 0 bases clipped from V and 4 bases from J, the junction kept 9 bases outside the gene matches. CDR3 in amino acids: CATSRELAGAPYNEQFF. As DNA, the CDR3 is TGTGCCACCAGCAGAGAACTTGCGGGAGCCCCATACAATGAGCAGTTCTTC. Full variable domain (outside the CDR3, taken from reference TRBV15 and TRBJ2-1): DAMVIQNPRYQVTQFGKPVTLSCSQTLNHNVMYWYQQKSSQAPKLLFHYYDKDFNNEADTPDNFQSRRPNTSFCFLDIRSPGLGDTAMYLCATSRELAGAPYNEQFFGPGTRLTVL.

V gene TRBV10-3 combines with J gene TRBJ2-1; 10 bases align to TRBD2. The CDR3 contains 16 residues. The junction had 9 bases not matched to a gene; V was cut back by 0 bases and J by 10 bases. Per germline, CDR1 ENHRY and CDR2 SYGVKD. The CDR3 nucleotides read TGTGCCATCAGTGAGTCCCTGCCTAGCGGGAGTGTCGAGCAGTTCTTC. It translates to CAISESLPSGSVEQFF.

This sequence joins TRBV4-3 and TRBJ2-6; D is perhaps TRBD2 (6 bases). CDR1 and CDR2 (germline): LGHNA, YSLEER. CDR3 length: 17 residues. V dropped 0 bases and J dropped 4 bases, with 13 bases sitting between them. The CDR3 region has the DNA TGCGCCAGCAGCCAAGATGGGCCCAGCGGGGGGGCCAACGTCCTGACTTTC. This sequence encodes CASSQDGPSGGANVLTF.

This clone has only one observation. This chain uses TRBV6-5 with TRBJ2-2, with 7 bases aligning to TRBD2. CDR3 size: 15 residues. Germline-derived CDR1 and CDR2 are MNHEY and SVGAGI. V gave up 0 bases and J gave up 5 bases; unmatched junction bases: 3. The CDR3 coding sequence is TGTGCCAGCAGTTACTCGACTAGCAGAACCGGGGAGCTGTTTTTT. It encodes CASSYSTSRTGELFF.

V gene TRBV9 combines with J gene TRBJ1-4, with 7 bases identical to TRBD1. This CDR3 comprises 16 residues. Germline V gene sequence: CDR1 SGDLS, CDR2 YYNGEE. The V gene end was trimmed by 2 bases and the J gene end by 3 bases; junction bases not matched to a gene: 7. CDR3 region: CASSVRGQPSNEKLFF. CDR3 DNA sequence: TGTGCCAGCAGCGTTAGGGGACAGCCCTCTAATGAAAAACTGTTTTTT.

This chain connects TRBV19 to TRBJ2-7, with 7 bases that match TRBD1. CDR1 is LNHDA and CDR2 is SQIVND in the germline V gene (reference sequence). CDR3 length equals 15 residues. With 5 bases clipped from V and 7 bases from J, the junction kept 14 bases outside the gene matches. The CDR3 is CASSRWTGEQYEQYF. In DNA form, the CDR3 reads TGTGCCAGTAGTCGCTGGACAGGAGAACAGTATGAGCAGTACTTC.

This chain joins TRBV4-2 and TRBJ1-2, with D perhaps TRBD1 (6 bases). The V end lost 0 bases, the J end lost 0 bases, and 17 bases lay between the germline ends. The CDR3 is 18 amino acids. CDR1 is LGHNA and CDR2 is YNFKEQ in the germline V gene. CDR3 residues: CASSQEGGAPPTNYGYTF. DNA of the CDR3: TGTGCCAGCAGCCAAGAGGGGGGGGCTCCTCCGACTAACTATGGCTACACCTTC.

The V call is TRBV6-5, the J call TRBJ2-5; 7 nucleotides agree with TRBD1. Germline-derived CDR1 and CDR2 are MNHEY and SVGAGI. V lost 7 bases and J lost 4; bases outside the gene matches: 12. This CDR3 contains 15 residues. The CDR3 spells CASNPRDSDGETQYF. CDR3 nucleotide sequence: TGTGCCAGCAACCCCCGGGACAGTGACGGAGAGACCCAGTACTTC.

This sequence joins TRBV14 and TRBJ1-2; TRBD1 might be the D (5 bases). The germline CDR1 and CDR2 sequences are SGHDN and FVKESK. V was cut by 4 bases and J by 3 bases, with 15 bases left in between. The CDR3 runs to 15 residues. CDR3 in amino acids: CASSPLGGFDYGYTF. Here the CDR3 DNA reads TGTGCCAGCAGCCCTTTGGGGGGGTTTGACTATGGCTACACCTTC. The full variable domain, completed using reference TRBV14 and TRBJ1-2, is EAGVTQFPSHSVIEKGQTVTLRCDPISGHDNLYWYRRVMGKEIKFLLHFVKESKQDESGMPNNRFLAERTGGTYSTLKVQPAELEDSGVYFCASSPLGGFDYGYTFGSGTRLTVV.

On this clone: The sample carries other DNA sequences with the same CDR3. The CDR3, as DNA: TGTGCCAGCAGCTTGGCCTGGGCGGGTACTGAAGCTTTCTTT. Amino acid sequence: CASSLAWAGTEAFF. This chain links TRBV11-2 with TRBJ1-1; D is unclear. The CDR3 runs to 14 residues. CDR1 and CDR2 (germline): SGHAT, FQNNGV. V was trimmed by 3 bases and J by 5 bases, leaving 13 bases between them.

CDR3 in DNA: TGTGCCAGCAGTCCGGCATGGGGCCCCTACGAGCAGTACTTC. Translating gives CASSPAWGPYEQYF. The gene calls are TRBV6-6 and TRBJ2-7, with a tentative D call TRBD1 (5 bases). The CDR3 covers 14 residues. V was trimmed by 5 bases and J by 2 bases, leaving 13 bases between them. Per the germline V gene, CDR1 is MNHNY and CDR2 is SVGAGI (reference sequence).

The chain uses TRBV7-9 and TRBJ1-1; D is perhaps TRBD1 (5 bases). The germline V gene encodes CDR1 SEHNR and CDR2 FQNEAQ (reference sequence). This CDR3 is built from 11 residues. V was pared by 3 bases and J by 7 bases, with 6 bases between. This CDR3 reads CASSLTDEAFF. The CDR3 nucleotides are TGTGCCAGCAGCTTGACAGATGAAGCTTTCTTT.

The rearrangement uses TRBV4-1 and TRBJ1-2, with D maybe TRBD1 (6 bases). Germline CDR1 and CDR2: MGHRA and YSYEKL. The CDR3 sequence is 15 residues long. With 5 bases removed from V and 4 bases from J, the gap between germline ends came to 17 bases. For the CDR3, the DNA is TGCGCCAGCAGCACCTCGACAGGCCCAGCCTATGGCTACACCTTC. Its translation: CASSTSTGPAYGYTF.

J is TRBJ2-7 and V is TRBV5-5; a weak D match, TRBD2 (6 bases). The CDR3 spans 14 residues. CDR1 and CDR2 (germline): SGHKS, YYEKEE (reference sequence). V lost 0 bases to trimming and J lost 4 bases, with 11 bases between them. The CDR3 DNA follows: TGTGCCAGCAGCTTGGGGGTTAGCGGTTACGAGCAGTACTTC. This gives the protein CASSLGVSGYEQYF.

J is TRBJ1-1 and V is TRBV5-6; D not certain. The CDR3 totals 14 residues. The V and J ends lost 0 bases and 5 bases respectively, with 11 bases between them. Germline loops: CDR1 SGHDT, CDR2 YYEEEE. The CDR3 here is CASSLVGVGTEAFF. Here the CDR3 DNA reads TGTGCCAGCAGCTTGGTGGGAGTCGGTACTGAAGCTTTCTTT.

The chain combines TRBV5-1 with TRBJ2-3, with a tentative D call TRBD2 (7 bases). The CDR3 loop spans 15 amino acids. Trimming removed 4 bases at V and 2 bases at J, with 14 bases between. Per the germline V gene, CDR1 is SGHRS and CDR2 is YFSETQ. The CDR3 spells CASSTERGHTDTQYF. The CDR3 nucleotides are TGCGCCAGCAGCACGGAGCGGGGACACACAGATACGCAGTATTTT.

Of note for this clone: The sample holds other DNA sequences that translate to the same CDR3. The gene calls are TRBV27 and TRBJ1-6; TRBD1 aligns across 8 bases. This CDR3 is 17 amino acids long. CDR1 is MNHEY, CDR2 SMNVEV, per germline (reference sequence). J was trimmed by 10 bases and V by 2 bases; bases with no gene match: 13. CDR3 bases: TGTGCCAGCAGTTTAACGTCAGGACAGGGAGTGTACTCACCCCTCCACTTT. Its translation is CASSLTSGQGVYSPLHF.

For the CDR3, the DNA is TGTGCCAGCAGTCCAGGCGGGACCTTAAACTATGGCTACACCTTC. It is translated as CASSPGGTLNYGYTF. The chain employs TRBV6-5 and TRBJ1-2; a possible D gene is TRBD1 (5 bases). Per the germline V gene, CDR1 is MNHEY and CDR2 is SVGAGI. The CDR3 has 15 residues. V lost 5 bases and J lost 2, with 15 bases in between.

This chain links TRBV28 with TRBJ1-2; 7 bases match TRBD1. The CDR3 consists of 16 residues. V shed 4 bases, J shed 4 bases, and the junction held 12 bases outside the gene matches. From germline, CDR1 is MDHEN and CDR2 SYDVKM. The CDR3 DNA reads as TGTGCCAGCAGTTCGACACAGGGGTCTCGACCCTATGGCTACACCTTC. Translating it yields CASSSTQGSRPYGYTF.

This clone was detected only a few times. This chain connects TRBV2 to TRBJ1-2; the match to TRBD1 covers 12 bases. The CDR3 is 15 residues long. The ends lost 11 bases at V and 8 bases at J; junction bases unmatched: 15. Germline V gives CDR1 SNHLY, CDR2 FYNNEI. CDR3 amino acids: CARQTPGQGAWGYTF. The CDR3 coding sequence is TGTGCCCGCCAGACTCCGGGACAGGGGGCTTGGGGCTACACCTTC.

The gene calls are TRBV2 and TRBJ2-1; 10 bases fit TRBD1. The CDR3 runs 15 residues. Trimming cost V 6 bases and J 7 bases; bases outside gene matches: 9. Germline CDR1 SNHLY, CDR2 FYNNEI. The CDR3 DNA sequence: TGTGCCAGCAGGACCGGGACAGGGGCCAGGAATGAGCAGTTCTTC. It translates to CASRTGTGARNEQFF.

The chain recombines TRBV19 with TRBJ2-7; 7 bases align to TRBD1. Germline loops: CDR1 LNHDA, CDR2 SQIVND (reference sequence). This CDR3 has 14 amino acids. Trimming took 7 bases from V and 2 from J; bases not matched to a gene: 8. This chain's CDR3 is CASTLSGQTYEQYF. DNA of the CDR3: TGTGCCAGTACTTTGTCGGGACAGACCTACGAGCAGTACTTC. Using reference TRBV19 and TRBJ2-7 for the parts outside the CDR3, the full variable domain is DGGITQSPKYLFRKEGQNVTLSCEQNLNHDAMYWYRQDPGQGLRLIYYSQIVNDFQKGDIAEGYSVSREKKESFPLTVTSAQKNPTAFYLCASTLSGQTYEQYFGPGTRLTVT.

This clone was found a few times. The genes are TRBV28 and TRBJ2-1, with TRBD2 matching over 7 bases. The CDR3 has 15 residues. Germline V gene data show CDR1 as MDHEN and CDR2 as SYDVKM. Trimming cost V 5 bases and J 0 bases; bases outside gene matches: 4. The CDR3 reads CASSPSGASYNEQFF. The CDR3 bases are TGTGCCAGCAGTCCAAGCGGGGCCTCCTACAATGAGCAGTTCTTC.